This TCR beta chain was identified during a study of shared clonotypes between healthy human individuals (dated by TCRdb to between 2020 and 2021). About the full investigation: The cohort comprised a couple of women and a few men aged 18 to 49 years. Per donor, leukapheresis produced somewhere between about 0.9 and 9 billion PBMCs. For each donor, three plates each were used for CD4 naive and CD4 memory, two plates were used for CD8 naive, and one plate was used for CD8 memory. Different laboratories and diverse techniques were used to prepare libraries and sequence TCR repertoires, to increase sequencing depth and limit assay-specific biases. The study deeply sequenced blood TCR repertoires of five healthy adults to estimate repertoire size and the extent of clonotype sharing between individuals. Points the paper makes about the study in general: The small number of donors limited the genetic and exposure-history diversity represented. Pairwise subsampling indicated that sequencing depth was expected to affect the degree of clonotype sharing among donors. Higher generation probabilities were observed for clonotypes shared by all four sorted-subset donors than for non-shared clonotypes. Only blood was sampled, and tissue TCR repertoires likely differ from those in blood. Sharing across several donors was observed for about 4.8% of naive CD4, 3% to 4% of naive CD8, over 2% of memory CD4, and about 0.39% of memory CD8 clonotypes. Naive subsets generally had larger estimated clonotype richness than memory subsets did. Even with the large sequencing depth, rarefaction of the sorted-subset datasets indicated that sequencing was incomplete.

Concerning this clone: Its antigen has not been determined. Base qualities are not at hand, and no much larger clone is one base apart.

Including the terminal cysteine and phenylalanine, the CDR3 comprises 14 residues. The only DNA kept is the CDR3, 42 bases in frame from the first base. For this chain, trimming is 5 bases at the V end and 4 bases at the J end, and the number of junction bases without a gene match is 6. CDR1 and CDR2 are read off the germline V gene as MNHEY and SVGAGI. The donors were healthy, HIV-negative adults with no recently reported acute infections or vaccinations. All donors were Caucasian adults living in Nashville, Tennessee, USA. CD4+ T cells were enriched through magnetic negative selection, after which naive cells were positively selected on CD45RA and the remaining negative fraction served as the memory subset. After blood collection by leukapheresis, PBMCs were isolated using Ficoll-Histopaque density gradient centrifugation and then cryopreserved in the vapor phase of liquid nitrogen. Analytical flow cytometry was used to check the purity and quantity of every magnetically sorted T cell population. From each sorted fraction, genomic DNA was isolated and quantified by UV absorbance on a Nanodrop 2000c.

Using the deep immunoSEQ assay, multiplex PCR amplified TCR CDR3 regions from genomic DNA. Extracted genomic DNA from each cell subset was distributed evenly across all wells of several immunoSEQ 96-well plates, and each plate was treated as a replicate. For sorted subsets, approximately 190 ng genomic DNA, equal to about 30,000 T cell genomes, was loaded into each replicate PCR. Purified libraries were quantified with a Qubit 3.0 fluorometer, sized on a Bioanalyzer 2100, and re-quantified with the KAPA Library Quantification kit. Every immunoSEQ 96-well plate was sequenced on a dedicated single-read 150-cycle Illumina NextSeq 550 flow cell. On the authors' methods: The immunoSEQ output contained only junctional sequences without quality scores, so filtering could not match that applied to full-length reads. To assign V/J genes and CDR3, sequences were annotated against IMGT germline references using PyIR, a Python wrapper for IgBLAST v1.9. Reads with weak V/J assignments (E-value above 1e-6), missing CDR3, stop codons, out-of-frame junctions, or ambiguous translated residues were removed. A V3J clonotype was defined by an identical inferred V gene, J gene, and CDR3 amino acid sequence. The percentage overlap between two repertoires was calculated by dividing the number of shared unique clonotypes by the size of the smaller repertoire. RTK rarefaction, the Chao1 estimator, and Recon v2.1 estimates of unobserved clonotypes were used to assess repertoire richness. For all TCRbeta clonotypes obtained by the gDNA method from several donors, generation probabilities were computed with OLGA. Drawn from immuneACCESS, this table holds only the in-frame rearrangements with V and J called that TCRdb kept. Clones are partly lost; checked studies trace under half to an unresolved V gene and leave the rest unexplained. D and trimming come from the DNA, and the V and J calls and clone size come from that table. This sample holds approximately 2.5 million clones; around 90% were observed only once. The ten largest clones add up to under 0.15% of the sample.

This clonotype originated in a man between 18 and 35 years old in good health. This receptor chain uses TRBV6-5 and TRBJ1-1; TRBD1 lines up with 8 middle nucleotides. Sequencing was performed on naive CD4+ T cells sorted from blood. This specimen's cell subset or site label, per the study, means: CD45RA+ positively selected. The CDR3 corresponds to CASSQRTGFTEAFF. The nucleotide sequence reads TGTGCCAGCAGTCAGAGGACAGGGTTCACTGAAGCTTTCTTT.